Listed below are T cell receptor beta chains from one sample, sequenced in a study of memory CD4+ T cells and cytomegalovirus serostatus. Clones were read by immunoSEQ multiplex PCR, and TCRdb kept only the in-frame ones, dropping some. The data show 35,000 to 50,000 clones, 70% to 80% seen once. Sequencing used memory CD4+ T cells from blood. These receptors came from an adult in good health and CMV-seronegative. CDR3s include the opening cysteine and the closing phenylalanine or tryptophan. A D gene is named only where the DNA matches it firmly. Clone size, where shown, is once, few, many, or a class for clones that have expanded.

clone_size: NA; j_call: TRBJ1-2; v_call: TRBV28; d_call: NA; cdr3_aa: CASSSTGRNYGYTF; cdr3_nt: TGTGCCAGCAGTTCGACAGGTCGGAACTATGGCTACACCTTC
clone_size: NA; j_call: TRBJ2-7; v_call: TRBV4-1; d_call: NA; cdr3_aa: CASSHIDPAYEQYF; cdr3_nt: TGCGCCAGCAGCCATATCGACCCAGCCTACGAGCAGTACTTC
clone_size: NA; j_call: TRBJ2-1; v_call: TRBV7-9; d_call: TRBD2; cdr3_aa: CASSLLAGAYNEQFF; cdr3_nt: TGTGCCAGCAGCTTACTAGCGGGAGCCTACAATGAGCAGTTCTTC
clone_size: once; j_call: TRBJ1-5; v_call: TRBV2; d_call: TRBD1; cdr3_aa: CASSSQGARSNQPQHF; cdr3_nt: TGTGCCAGCAGTTCCCAGGGGGCGCGGAGCAATCAGCCCCAGCATTTT
clone_size: NA; j_call: TRBJ2-7; v_call: TRBV30; d_call: NA; cdr3_aa: CAWSLGGPYEQYF; cdr3_nt: TGTGCCTGGAGTTTGGGGGGACCCTACGAGCAGTACTTC
clone_size: NA; j_call: TRBJ2-3; v_call: TRBV18; d_call: NA; cdr3_aa: CASSPPILSRDTDTQYF; cdr3_nt: TGTGCCAGCTCACCACCCATTTTAAGCCGGGACACAGATACGCAGTATTTT
clone_size: NA; j_call: TRBJ2-7; v_call: TRBV27; d_call: NA; cdr3_aa: CASSFRVWPTYEQYF; cdr3_nt: TGTGCCAGCAGTTTCAGAGTTTGGCCCACCTACGAGCAGTACTTC
clone_size: NA; j_call: TRBJ2-5; v_call: TRBV6-5; d_call: TRBD1; cdr3_aa: CASSDRGRQETQYF; cdr3_nt: TGTGCCAGCAGTGACAGGGGGCGGCAAGAGACCCAGTACTTC
clone_size: NA; j_call: TRBJ2-6; v_call: TRBV7-2; d_call: NA; cdr3_aa: CASEQSGANVLTF; cdr3_nt: TGTGCCAGCGAACAGTCTGGGGCCAACGTCCTGACTTTC
clone_size: NA; j_call: TRBJ1-5; v_call: TRBV19; d_call: NA; cdr3_aa: CASSMGANQPQHF; cdr3_nt: TGTGCCAGTAGTATGGGTGCAAATCAGCCCCAGCATTTT
clone_size: NA; j_call: TRBJ2-1; v_call: TRBV7-2; d_call: TRBD2; cdr3_aa: CASSRRTSLNEQFF; cdr3_nt: TGTGCCAGCAGCCGTAGGACTAGCCTCAATGAGCAGTTCTTC
clone_size: NA; j_call: TRBJ2-7; v_call: TRBV28; d_call: NA; cdr3_aa: CASSNLRRVAYEQYF; cdr3_nt: TGTGCCAGCTCTAATTTGCGGAGGGTAGCCTACGAGCAGTACTTC
clone_size: NA; j_call: TRBJ2-2; v_call: TRBV7-7; d_call: TRBD2; cdr3_aa: CASSPTSGKGTGELFF; cdr3_nt: TGTGCCAGCAGCCCAACTAGCGGGAAGGGCACCGGGGAGCTGTTTTTT
clone_size: NA; j_call: TRBJ2-7; v_call: TRBV7-2; d_call: NA; cdr3_aa: CASSNNLASYEQYF; cdr3_nt: TGTGCCAGCAGCAATAACCTAGCTTCCTACGAGCAGTACTTC
clone_size: NA; j_call: TRBJ2-7; v_call: TRBV4-1; d_call: TRBD1; cdr3_aa: CASSQDWGQMTYEQYF; cdr3_nt: TGCGCCAGCAGCCAAGATTGGGGACAGATGACCTACGAGCAGTACTTC
clone_size: NA; j_call: TRBJ2-5; v_call: TRBV6-6; d_call: NA; cdr3_aa: CASSAETQYF; cdr3_nt: TGTGCCAGCAGCGCCGAGACCCAGTACTTC
clone_size: NA; j_call: TRBJ1-1; v_call: TRBV5-6; d_call: NA; cdr3_aa: CASSQDRNTEAFF; cdr3_nt: TGCGCCAGCAGCCAAGATAGGAACACTGAAGCTTTCTTT
clone_size: once; j_call: TRBJ1-1; v_call: TRBV4-1; d_call: TRBD1; cdr3_aa: CASSQDPGQGRLGTEAFF; cdr3_nt: TGCGCCAGCAGCCAAGACCCGGGACAGGGTCGTTTGGGCACTGAAGCTTTCTTT
clone_size: NA; j_call: TRBJ1-6; v_call: TRBV30; d_call: NA; cdr3_aa: CAWTSLSSYNSPLHF; cdr3_nt: TGTGCCTGGACCTCCCTCAGCTCCTATAATTCACCCCTCCACTTT
clone_size: NA; j_call: TRBJ1-3; v_call: TRBV7-2; d_call: NA; cdr3_aa: CASSPRGGVGNTIYF; cdr3_nt: TGTGCCAGCAGCCCCCGCGGAGGGGTAGGAAACACCATATATTTT
clone_size: NA; j_call: TRBJ1-1; v_call: TRBV6-1; d_call: NA; cdr3_aa: CASIPRSNTEAFF; cdr3_nt: TGTGCCAGCATCCCAAGGTCGAACACTGAAGCTTTCTTT
clone_size: few; j_call: TRBJ1-2; v_call: TRBV7-9; d_call: NA; cdr3_aa: CASSLDQYDYGYTF; cdr3_nt: TGTGCCAGCAGCTTAGATCAATACGACTATGGCTACACCTTC
clone_size: NA; j_call: TRBJ1-6; v_call: TRBV4-3; d_call: NA; cdr3_aa: CASSQEAKNSPLHF; cdr3_nt: TGCGCCAGCAGCCAAGAGGCGAAAAATTCACCCCTCCACTTT
clone_size: NA; j_call: TRBJ2-1; v_call: TRBV28; d_call: NA; cdr3_aa: CATLRPASYNEQFF; cdr3_nt: TGTGCCACCCTCCGCCCCGCATCCTACAATGAGCAGTTCTTC
clone_size: NA; j_call: TRBJ2-3; v_call: TRBV9; d_call: NA; cdr3_aa: CASSVGVGVGVVDTQYF; cdr3_nt: TGTGCCAGCAGCGTGGGAGTCGGGGTTGGTGTGGTGGATACGCAGTATTTT
clone_size: NA; j_call: TRBJ2-5; v_call: TRBV7-2; d_call: TRBD1; cdr3_aa: CATRTGVGEETQYF; cdr3_nt: TGTGCCACGAGGACAGGGGTTGGGGAAGAGACCCAGTACTTC
clone_size: NA; j_call: TRBJ1-4; v_call: TRBV6-6; d_call: TRBD1; cdr3_aa: CASNGQGAGEKLFF; cdr3_nt: TGTGCCAGCAACGGACAGGGGGCGGGTGAAAAACTGTTTTTT
clone_size: NA; j_call: TRBJ2-7; v_call: TRBV4-2; d_call: TRBD2; cdr3_aa: CASSQAFTSGRREQYF; cdr3_nt: TGTGCCAGCAGCCAAGCCTTCACTAGCGGGAGGAGAGAGCAGTACTTC
clone_size: NA; j_call: TRBJ2-7; v_call: TRBV28; d_call: NA; cdr3_aa: CASSLWPSTYEQYF; cdr3_nt: TGTGCCAGCAGTTTATGGCCCTCTACCTACGAGCAGTACTTC
clone_size: NA; j_call: TRBJ2-7; v_call: TRBV28; d_call: TRBD2; cdr3_aa: CAIASGTYEQYF; cdr3_nt: TGTGCCATCGCTAGCGGAACCTACGAGCAGTACTTC
clone_size: NA; j_call: TRBJ2-5; v_call: TRBV7-9; d_call: NA; cdr3_aa: CASSRLLAYTQETQYF; cdr3_nt: TGTGCCAGCAGCCGACTGCTAGCGTATACCCAAGAGACCCAGTACTTC
clone_size: NA; j_call: TRBJ2-5; v_call: TRBV28; d_call: NA; cdr3_aa: CASRDRSQETQYF; cdr3_nt: TGTGCCAGCAGGGACCGATCCCAAGAGACCCAGTACTTC
clone_size: NA; j_call: TRBJ2-1; v_call: TRBV5-1; d_call: NA; cdr3_aa: CASSPDYNEQFF; cdr3_nt: TGCGCCAGCAGCCCAGACTACAATGAGCAGTTCTTC
clone_size: NA; j_call: TRBJ2-1; v_call: TRBV15; d_call: NA; cdr3_aa: CATSRGQSGDNEQFF; cdr3_nt: TGTGCCACCAGCAGAGGGCAGTCCGGGGATAATGAGCAGTTCTTC
clone_size: few; j_call: TRBJ2-1; v_call: TRBV6-1; d_call: NA; cdr3_aa: CASSERATGTNEQFF; cdr3_nt: TGTGCCAGCAGTGAGCGTGCCACAGGGACTAATGAGCAGTTCTTC
clone_size: NA; j_call: TRBJ2-7; v_call: TRBV7-2; d_call: NA; cdr3_aa: CASGSGYEQYF; cdr3_nt: TGTGCCAGCGGGAGCGGGTACGAGCAGTACTTC
clone_size: medium-sized; j_call: TRBJ2-1; v_call: TRBV27; d_call: NA; cdr3_aa: CASSLMRGYNEQFF; cdr3_nt: TGTGCCAGCAGTTTAATGAGGGGCTACAATGAGCAGTTCTTC
clone_size: NA; j_call: TRBJ2-7; v_call: TRBV5-4; d_call: TRBD2; cdr3_aa: CASSRLETSDAYEQYF; cdr3_nt: TGTGCCAGCAGCAGACTTGAGACTAGCGATGCCTACGAGCAGTACTTC
clone_size: few; j_call: TRBJ1-1; v_call: TRBV12-5; d_call: TRBD1; cdr3_aa: CASGLTGTGEAFF; cdr3_nt: TGTGCTAGTGGTTTGACAGGGACAGGCGAAGCTTTCTTT
clone_size: NA; j_call: TRBJ2-4; v_call: TRBV29-1; d_call: NA; cdr3_aa: CSVDVRGRTTKNIQYF; cdr3_nt: TGCAGCGTTGATGTCAGGGGAAGGACGACCAAAAACATTCAGTACTTC
clone_size: once; j_call: TRBJ2-7; v_call: TRBV6-6; d_call: NA; cdr3_aa: CASSPRARAGEQYF; cdr3_nt: TGTGCCAGCAGTCCTAGGGCCAGGGCGGGCGAGCAGTACTTC
clone_size: NA; j_call: TRBJ2-7; v_call: TRBV10-1; d_call: NA; cdr3_aa: CASSGSATGEQYF; cdr3_nt: TGCGCCAGCAGTGGGTCAGCTACCGGCGAGCAGTACTTC
clone_size: NA; j_call: TRBJ2-7; v_call: TRBV29-1; d_call: NA; cdr3_aa: CSGGSVREQYF; cdr3_nt: TGCAGCGGGGGGTCTGTACGGGAGCAGTACTTC
clone_size: NA; j_call: TRBJ1-5; v_call: TRBV6-1; d_call: NA; cdr3_aa: CASLIGNSNQPQHF; cdr3_nt: TGTGCCAGCCTTATCGGCAATAGCAATCAGCCCCAGCATTTT
clone_size: NA; j_call: TRBJ2-7; v_call: TRBV11-2; d_call: NA; cdr3_aa: CASSLGHEQYF; cdr3_nt: TGTGCCAGCAGCTTAGGGCACGAGCAGTACTTC
clone_size: NA; j_call: TRBJ2-5; v_call: TRBV5-1; d_call: TRBD2; cdr3_aa: CASSRLAGSTQYF; cdr3_nt: TGCGCCAGCAGCCGACTAGCGGGATCGACCCAGTACTTC
clone_size: NA; j_call: TRBJ2-7; v_call: TRBV28; d_call: TRBD2; cdr3_aa: CASSLGGYEQYF; cdr3_nt: TGTGCCAGCAGTTTGGGGGGGTACGAGCAGTACTTC